Shown below are 9 T cell receptor beta chains from a single sample sequenced in a study of T cells in Graves' hyperthyroidism and ophthalmopathy. Researchers took RNA transcripts and amplified the TCR beta CDR3 regions from them. The primer set for the first-round RT-PCR of the TCR CDR3 was HTBI. One entry per CDR3 protein results from TCRdb running MiXCR on the multiplex PCR reads. This table has 380,000 or so distinct CDR3 sequences, about 20% appearing once. The material sequenced was blood. The source is a woman younger than 35 with Graves' hyperthyroidism.

In its sample, this clonotype was seen a few times. The chain is built from TRBV9 and TRBJ2-2; 10 nucleotides align to TRBD2. Germline V CDR1 and CDR2: SGDLS, YYNGEE. CDR3 length equals 16 residues. The trim removed 4 bases at V and 5 bases at J, leaving 8 bases unmatched. The CDR3 loop reads CASSLSSGGATGELFF. As DNA, the CDR3 is TGTGCCAGCAGCCTTTCCAGCGGGGGGGCAACCGGGGAGCTGTTTTTT. Filled out from reference TRBV9 and TRBJ2-2, the complete variable domain reads DSGVTQTPKHLITATGQRVTLRCSPRSGDLSVYWYQQSLDQGLQFLIQYYNGEERAKGNILERFSAQQFPDLHSELNLSSLELGDSALYFCASSLSSGGATGELFFGEGSRLTVL.

The V and J genes are TRBV3-1 and TRBJ1-2; 9 bases map to TRBD1. Trimming took 7 bases from V and 1 from J; bases not matched to a gene: 7. Germline V gene lookup returns CDR1 LGHDT and CDR2 YNNKEL (reference sequence). The CDR3 spans 15 residues. The DNA of the CDR3 is TGTGCCAGCACCCGGACAGGGGAGTATAACTATGGCTACACCTTC. Its protein product is CASTRTGEYNYGYTF.

This clonotype was observed at least ten times. The CDR3 reads CAEGQGATQPQHF. The CDR3, as DNA: TGTGCCGAGGGACAGGGAGCAACTCAGCCCCAGCATTTT. This rearrangement joins TRBV6-5 to TRBJ1-5; 9 bases are shared with TRBD1. This CDR3 region has 13 residues. Germline V gene lookup returns CDR1 MNHEY and CDR2 SVGAGI. The ends lost 11 bases at V and 6 bases at J; junction bases unmatched: 8.

The rearrangement joins TRBV9 to TRBJ1-1, with a possible D match to TRBD1 (5 bases). The CDR3 loop spans 14 amino acids. V lost 4 bases to trimming and J lost 6 bases, with 16 bases between them. Germline CDR1 and CDR2: SGDLS and YYNGEE. In nucleotides, the CDR3 is TGTGCCAGCAGCTCCGCCGGCGGGGCAGCTGAAGCTTTCTTT. This gives the protein CASSSAGGAAEAFF. Drawing the rest from reference TRBV9 and TRBJ1-1, the complete variable domain is DSGVTQTPKHLITATGQRVTLRCSPRSGDLSVYWYQQSLDQGLQFLIQYYNGEERAKGNILERFSAQQFPDLHSELNLSSLELGDSALYFCASSSAGGAAEAFFGQGTRLTVV.

This sequence joins TRBV6-1 and TRBJ1-1, with 7 bases identical to TRBD1. This CDR3 is 14 amino acids long. The trim removed 6 bases at V and 4 bases at J, leaving 8 bases unmatched. Germline V gene lookup returns CDR1 MNHNS and CDR2 SASEGT. CDR3 amino acids: CASSSRTGSTEAFF. The CDR3 DNA sequence: TGTGCCAGCAGCTCAAGGACAGGCAGCACTGAAGCTTTCTTT.

This clonotype was seen ten or more times. The chain combines TRBV5-1 with TRBJ1-2, with D unclear. Trimming removed 0 bases at V and 4 bases at J, with 7 bases between. Germline CDR1 SGHRS, CDR2 YFSETQ. This CDR3 comprises 13 residues. The CDR3 DNA follows: TGCGCCAGCAGCTTGGGTACAGTCTATGGCTACACCTTC. Protein sequence: CASSLGTVYGYTF.

At least ten counts were recorded for this clonotype. V gene TRBV2 combines with J gene TRBJ1-1; TRBD1 matches 10 bases. Trimming removed 6 bases from V and 10 bases from J; junction bases left unmatched: 8. The CDR3 loop spans 13 amino acids. The germline gives CDR1 SNHLY, CDR2 FYNNEI. This CDR3 is CASSPTGTGAAFF. As DNA, the CDR3 is TGTGCCAGCAGCCCTACCGGGACAGGGGCAGCTTTCTTT.

This clonotype was seen more than once but under ten times. The CDR3 DNA sequence: TGTGCCAGCAGCCGTTCCGGGACAGGTCCCACCGGGGAGCTGTTTTTT. Protein sequence: CASSRSGTGPTGELFF. The chain uses TRBV3-1 and TRBJ2-2, with 8 bases fitting TRBD1. Trimming at V came to 4 bases and at J to 4 bases, leaving 8 bases not matched to a gene. The CDR3 sequence is 16 residues long. Per the germline V gene, CDR1 is LGHDT and CDR2 is YNNKEL (reference sequence).

This clonotype occurred many times. The chain joins TRBV28 to TRBJ1-2; a possible D gene is TRBD1 (5 bases). The V end was cut by 5 bases, the J end by 8 bases, with 24 bases between. CDR3 size: 16 residues. The germline gives CDR1 MDHEN, CDR2 SYDVKM. This CDR3 reads CASSTRDGKLIEGYTF. For the CDR3, the DNA is TGTGCCAGCAGTACCCGGGACGGTAAATTGATAGAAGGCTACACCTTC.